What follows are 16 T cell receptor beta chains derived from one specimen sequenced in a study of T cells after yellow fever vaccination. A single record per CDR3 protein comes from TCRdb applying MiXCR to the 5' RACE reads. The table has approximately 120,000 distinct CDR3 sequences, roughly 15% seen once. The starting material was CD8+ T cells sorted from PBMCs, obtained 5 days after the yellow fever booster vaccination. These receptors all come from a man between 18 and 29 years old who received the YFV17D yellow fever vaccine.

This clonotype came up a few times. The chain couples TRBV4-1 to TRBJ1-5; a weak D match, TRBD1 (5 bases). The V end lost 2 bases, the J end lost 7 bases, and 18 bases lay between the germline ends. Germline CDR1 MGHRA, CDR2 YSYEKL. The CDR3 is 16 residues long. CDR3 in amino acids: CASSQYPGGGGQPQHF. DNA of the CDR3: TGCGCCAGCAGCCAATATCCTGGGGGGGGTGGGCAGCCCCAGCATTTT.

This CDR3 reads CASSLNPGISTDTQYF. The CDR3 DNA is TGTGCCAGCAGCTTAAACCCGGGGATTAGCACAGATACGCAGTATTTT. The chain joins TRBV7-2 to TRBJ2-3; TRBD2 might be the D (5 bases). The V end lost 2 bases, the J end lost 0 bases, and 12 bases lay between the germline ends. The CDR3 totals 16 residues. Germline assignment: CDR1 SGHTA and CDR2 FQGNSA.

A single count supports this clonotype. Its ends do not fully match the called genes, so a read error is possible. V is TRBV2 and J is TRBJ2-1; a possible D gene is TRBD1 (5 bases). This CDR3 spans 16 amino acids. Germline CDR1 and CDR2: SNHLY and FYNNEI. CDR3 residues: CASSEPGWGRFNEQIF. CDR3 in DNA: TGTGCCAGCAGCGAACCAGGCTGGGGCCGATTCAATGAGCAGATCTTC.

V is TRBV12-3 or TRBV12-4 and J is TRBJ2-1; D unresolved. The CDR3 is 12 amino acids. V lost 2 bases and J 9 bases, leaving 8 bases between the germline ends. CDR3 DNA sequence: TGTGCCAGCAGTTTATGGCAGGTTGAGCAGTTCTTC. The encoded protein is CASSLWQVEQFF.

This clonotype was seen more than once but under ten times. The V and J genes are TRBV3-1 and TRBJ2-5; a weak D match, TRBD2 (5 bases). The V end lost 4 bases, the J end lost 0 bases, and 9 bases lay between the germline ends. Looked up from germline, CDR1 is LGHDT and CDR2 is YNNKEL (reference sequence). The CDR3 runs to 14 residues. CDR3 coding DNA: TGTGCCAGCAGCCCCCAGCGGAACCAAGAGACCCAGTACTTC. Translating it yields CASSPQRNQETQYF.

Only a few counts were recorded for this clonotype. The J gene is TRBJ2-2, the V gene TRBV5-1; the D is unclear. V lost 4 bases and J lost 6, with 28 bases in between. CDR1 and CDR2 from the germline V gene are SGHRS and YFSETQ. This CDR3 contains 19 residues. In DNA, the CDR3 is TGCGCCAGCAGCCCCGCCCCGGATTTGGTTGCTTTCGGAGCCGGGGAGCTGTTTTTT. The encoded protein is CASSPAPDLVAFGAGELFF.

This sequence joins TRBV7-3 and TRBJ1-1; D is ambiguous. Deletions cut 3 bases from V and 5 bases from J, with 10 bases between. The CDR3 consists of 13 residues. Germline V gene sequence: CDR1 SGHTA, CDR2 FQGTGA. The CDR3 sequence is CASSFGRETEAFF. The CDR3 nucleotides are TGTGCCAGCAGCTTCGGCCGGGAAACTGAAGCTTTCTTT.

This clonotype was counted a few times. The V and J genes are TRBV30 and TRBJ2-2; tentative D call: TRBD1 (5 bases). The CDR3 length is 11 residues. Germline lookup yields CDR1 GTSNPN and CDR2 SVGIG (reference sequence). Deletions cut 3 bases from V and 6 bases from J, with 5 bases between. CDR3 sequence (DNA): TGTGCCTGGAGAGGGGCCGGGGAGCTGTTTTTT. Residues: CAWRGAGELFF.

The J gene is TRBJ1-5, the V gene TRBV4-1; tentative D call: TRBD1 (5 bases). V gave up 0 bases and J gave up 7 bases, with 19 bases separating them. CDR1 is MGHRA, CDR2 YSYEKL, per germline. This CDR3 has 17 residues. The CDR3 nucleotides read TGCGCCAGCAGCCAAGATTGGGGCAGGGAGTCGGACCAGCCCCAGCATTTT. Residues: CASSQDWGRESDQPQHF.

This clonotype has just a few counts. V gene TRBV5-1 combines with J gene TRBJ1-2; D gene unclear. This CDR3 contains 14 residues. With 2 bases removed from V and 1 base from J, the gap between germline ends came to 9 bases. Germline V lookup: CDR1 SGHRS, CDR2 YFSETQ. This chain's CDR3 is CASSFVGSNYGYTF. The CDR3 DNA sequence: TGCGCCAGCAGCTTTGTGGGTAGTAACTATGGCTACACCTTC. The full variable domain, its missing parts supplied by reference TRBV5-1 and TRBJ1-2, is KAGVTQTPRYLIKTRGQQVTLSCSPISGHRSVSWYQQTPGQGLQFLFEYFSETQRNKGNFPGRFSGRQFSNSRSEMNVSTLELGDSALYLCASSFVGSNYGYTFGSGTRLTVV.

This clonotype has only a few counts. This sequence joins TRBV6-2 or TRBV6-3 and TRBJ1-1; TRBD1 agrees at 7 bases. After removal of 5 bases from V and 7 bases from J, the junction contained 16 bases not matched to a gene. CDR3 size: 16 residues. In germline, CDR1 is MNHEY, CDR2 SVGEGT. The CDR3 nucleotides read TGTGCCAGCAGTGACCGTACGACAGGGCTTGTGAGTGAAGCTTTCTTT. This gives the protein CASSDRTTGLVSEAFF.

This clonotype was observed many times. The rearrangement joins TRBV7-2 to TRBJ2-1, with 8 bases matching TRBD1. J was trimmed by 3 bases and V by 5 bases; bases with no gene match: 6. This CDR3 comprises 15 residues. Germline lookup yields CDR1 SGHTA and CDR2 FQGNSA. CDR3 DNA sequence: TGTGCCAGCAGCCCGGACAGGGTAGGCTACAATGAGCAGTTCTTC. Translated: CASSPDRVGYNEQFF.

This sequence joins TRBV29-1 and TRBJ2-1; the D is unclear. CDR3 length: 12 residues. V lost 3 bases and J lost 4, with 7 bases in between. Germline CDR1 SQVTM, CDR2 ANQGSEA. The CDR3 spells CSVEGNYNEQFF. DNA of the CDR3: TGCAGCGTTGAGGGCAATTACAATGAGCAGTTCTTC.

The chain combines TRBV7-2 with TRBJ2-7; 8 bases line up with TRBD1. The CDR3 has 14 amino acids. Germline CDR1 and CDR2: SGHTA and FQGNSA. Unmatched junction bases numbered 8, after V lost 5 bases and J lost 5 bases. CDR3 sequence: CASSQAQGGHEQYF. The CDR3 DNA reads as TGTGCCAGCAGCCAAGCACAGGGGGGCCACGAGCAGTACTTC.

This clonotype has just a few counts. This chain connects TRBV5-5 to TRBJ1-1; D remains unclear. The V and J ends lost 2 bases and 5 bases respectively, with 19 bases between them. Germline V gene sequence: CDR1 SGHKS, CDR2 YYEKEE (reference sequence). The CDR3 has 16 amino acids. CDR3 loop: CASSLHDSETETEAFF. CDR3 bases: TGTGCCAGCAGCTTACATGACTCTGAAACAGAGACTGAAGCTTTCTTT.

The chain recombines TRBV9 with TRBJ2-7; 10 positions match TRBD1. V was pared by 5 bases and J by 5 bases, with 7 bases of the junction left unmatched. The germline V gene encodes CDR1 SGDLS and CDR2 YYNGEE. The CDR3 loop spans 14 amino acids. CDR3 sequence (DNA): TGTGCCAGCAGTTGGACAGGGGGGGTCGACGAGCAGTACTTC. It specifies CASSWTGGVDEQYF. Full variable domain (remainder filled in from reference TRBV9 and TRBJ2-7): DSGVTQTPKHLITATGQRVTLRCSPRSGDLSVYWYQQSLDQGLQFLIQYYNGEERAKGNILERFSAQQFPDLHSELNLSSLELGDSALYFCASSWTGGVDEQYFGPGTRLTVT.